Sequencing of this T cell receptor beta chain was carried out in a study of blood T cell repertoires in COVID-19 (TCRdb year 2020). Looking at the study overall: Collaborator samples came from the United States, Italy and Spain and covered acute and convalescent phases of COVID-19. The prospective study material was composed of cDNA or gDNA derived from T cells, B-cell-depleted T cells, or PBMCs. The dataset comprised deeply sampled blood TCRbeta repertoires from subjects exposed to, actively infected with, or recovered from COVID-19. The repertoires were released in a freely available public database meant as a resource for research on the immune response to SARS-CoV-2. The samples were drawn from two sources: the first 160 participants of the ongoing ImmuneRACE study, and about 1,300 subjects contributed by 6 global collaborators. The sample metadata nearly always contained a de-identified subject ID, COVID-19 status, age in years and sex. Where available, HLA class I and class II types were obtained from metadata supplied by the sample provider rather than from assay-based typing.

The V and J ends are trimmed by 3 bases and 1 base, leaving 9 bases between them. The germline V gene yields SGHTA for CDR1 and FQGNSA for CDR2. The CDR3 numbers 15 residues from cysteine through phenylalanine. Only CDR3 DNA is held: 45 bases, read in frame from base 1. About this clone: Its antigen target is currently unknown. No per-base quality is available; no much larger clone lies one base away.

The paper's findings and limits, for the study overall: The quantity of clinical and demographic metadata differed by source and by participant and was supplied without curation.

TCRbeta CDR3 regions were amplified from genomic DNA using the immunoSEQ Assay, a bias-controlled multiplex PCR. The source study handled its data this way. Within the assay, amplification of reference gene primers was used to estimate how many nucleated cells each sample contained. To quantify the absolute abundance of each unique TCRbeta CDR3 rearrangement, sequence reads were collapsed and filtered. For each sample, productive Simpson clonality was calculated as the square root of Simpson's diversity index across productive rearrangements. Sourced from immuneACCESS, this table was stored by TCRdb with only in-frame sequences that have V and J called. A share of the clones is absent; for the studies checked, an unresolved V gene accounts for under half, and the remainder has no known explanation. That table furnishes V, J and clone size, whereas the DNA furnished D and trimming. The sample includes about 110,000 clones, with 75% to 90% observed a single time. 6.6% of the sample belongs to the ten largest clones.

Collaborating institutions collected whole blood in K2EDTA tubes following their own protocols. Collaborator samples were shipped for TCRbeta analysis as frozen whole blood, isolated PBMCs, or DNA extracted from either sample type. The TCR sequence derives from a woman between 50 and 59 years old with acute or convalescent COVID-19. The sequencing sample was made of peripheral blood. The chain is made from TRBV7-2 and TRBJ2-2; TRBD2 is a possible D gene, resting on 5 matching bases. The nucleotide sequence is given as TGTGCCAGCAGCTTCTTCGGGGTGAACACCGGGGAGCTGTTTTTT. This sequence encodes CASSFFGVNTGELFF.